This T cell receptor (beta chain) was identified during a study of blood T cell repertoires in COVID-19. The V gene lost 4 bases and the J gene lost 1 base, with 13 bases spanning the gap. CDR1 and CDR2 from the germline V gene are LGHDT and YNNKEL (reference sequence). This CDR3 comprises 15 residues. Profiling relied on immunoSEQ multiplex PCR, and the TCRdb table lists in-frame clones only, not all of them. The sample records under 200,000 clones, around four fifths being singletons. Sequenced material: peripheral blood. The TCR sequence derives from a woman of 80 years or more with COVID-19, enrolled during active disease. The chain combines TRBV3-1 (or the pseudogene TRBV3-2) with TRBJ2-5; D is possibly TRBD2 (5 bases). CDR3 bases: TGTGCCAGCAGCCGCCGGACTGAGGGCCAAGAGACCCAGTACTTC. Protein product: CASSRRTEGQETQYF.